These 23 T cell receptor beta chains originate from one sample sequenced in a study of human T cells and chemical hapten exposure. Time point denoted: patch test 3, about 24 weeks after DPC sensitization. Treatment indicated: therapeutic diphenylcyclopropenone sensitization with weekly scalp DPC. TCRdb redid the calling of the RACE reads with MiXCR, one entry per CDR3 protein. This table has approximately 80,000 distinct CDR3 sequences, around 13% appearing once. The starting material was whole blood, obtained in connection with sensitization to the hapten diphenylcyclopropenone (DPC). Receptors originate from a woman in her forties or fifties with alopecia areata. Some clones in this sample may be carry-over from other donors' samples.

V usage is TRBV10-3 and J usage is TRBJ2-7, with 8 bases fitting TRBD2. Looked up from germline, CDR1 is ENHRY and CDR2 is SYGVKD. The CDR3 consists of 14 residues. The trim removed 5 bases at V and 7 bases at J, leaving 10 bases unmatched. CDR3 residues: CAISPLAREEEQYF. In DNA, the CDR3 is TGTGCCATCAGTCCGCTCGCGCGGGAGGAGGAGCAGTACTTC.

This clonotype was counted many times. The chain recombines TRBV7-9 with TRBJ2-3, with TRBD2 as a possible D gene (6 bases). The germline V gene has CDR1 SEHNR and CDR2 FQNEAQ (reference sequence). The V end was cut by 5 bases, the J end by 3 bases, with 21 bases between. CDR3 length: 17 amino acids. CDR3 DNA sequence: TGTGCCAGCAGCGAGACCGTTCCTGGACTATTAACAGATACGCAGTATTTT. Translating it yields CASSETVPGLLTDTQYF.

In its sample, this clonotype was seen many times. The V gene is TRBV29-1, the J gene TRBJ2-7; TRBD2 aligns across 11 bases. Germline V gene sequence: CDR1 SQVTM, CDR2 ANQGSEA. Trimming at V came to 6 bases and at J to 5 bases, leaving 12 bases not matched to a gene. This CDR3 spans 15 amino acids. The CDR3: CSVRLRLAGSHEQYF. In nucleotides, the CDR3 is TGCAGCGTCCGCCTTAGACTAGCGGGATCGCACGAGCAGTACTTC.

This clonotype was seen ten or more times. V and J are TRBV7-2 and TRBJ1-1; D gene uncertain. Trimming left V 6 bases short and J 0 bases short, with 14 bases between. The CDR3 contains 15 residues. CDR1 and CDR2 (germline): SGHTA, FQGNSA. CDR3 amino acids: CASRLPTGMNTEAFF. DNA of the CDR3: TGTGCCAGCAGACTTCCAACTGGAATGAACACTGAAGCTTTCTTT.

This clonotype was counted between two and nine times. The V call is TRBV20-1, the J call TRBJ1-2; perhaps TRBD1 as D (5 bases). V lost 0 bases to trimming and J lost 3 bases, with 14 bases between them. The CDR3 is 15 amino acids. Per germline, CDR1 DFQATT and CDR2 SNEGSKA (reference sequence). The DNA of the CDR3 is TGCAGTGCTAGAGATCGCCTAGGAGGGGACTATGGCTACACCTTC. The encoded protein is CSARDRLGGDYGYTF.

The chain joins TRBV20-1 to TRBJ1-2; no clear D. This CDR3 is 11 amino acids long. V was trimmed by 0 bases and J by 7 bases, leaving 6 bases between them. CDR1 is DFQATT, CDR2 SNEGSKA, per germline (reference sequence). For the CDR3, the DNA is TGCAGTGCTAGAGATGGGGTTGGCTACACCTTC. Protein product: CSARDGVGYTF.

V usage is TRBV6-4 and J usage is TRBJ2-1; 9 bases are a match to TRBD2. Germline V gives CDR1 MRHNA, CDR2 SNTAGT. The V and J ends lost 4 bases and 5 bases, in that order; junction bases with no gene match: 3. The CDR3 extends over 14 amino acids. The CDR3 region is CASSGAGGNNEQFF. CDR3 DNA: TGTGCCAGCAGTGGAGCGGGAGGTAACAATGAGCAGTTCTTC.

Only a few counts were recorded for this clonotype. The rearrangement joins TRBV27 to TRBJ2-7; D tentatively reads TRBD1 or TRBD2 (5 bases each). Trimming removed 11 bases from V and 6 bases from J, with 8 bases in between. The CDR3 totals 9 residues. The germline gives CDR1 MNHEY, CDR2 SMNVEV (reference sequence). The CDR3 bases are TGTGCCGGGGGTTGCGAGCAGTACTTC. Residues: CAGGCEQYF.

This clonotype was found many times. The DNA of the CDR3 is TGTGCCTGGACGCGACAAACTAACACTGAAGCTTTCTTT. Amino acid sequence: CAWTRQTNTEAFF. The J gene is TRBJ1-1, the V gene TRBV30; no definite D call. The CDR3 consists of 13 residues. The V gene's germline CDR1 is GTSNPN and CDR2 SVGIG (reference sequence). Trimming removed 4 bases from V and 2 bases from J, with 11 bases in between.

The chain recombines TRBV6-5 with TRBJ1-1, with TRBD1 as a possible D gene (5 bases). Between the trimmed V and J ends, which lost 1 base and 3 bases, there was a span of 6 bases. The CDR3 is 13 residues long. The germline gives CDR1 MNHEY, CDR2 SVGAGI. CDR3 amino acids: CASSYLTDTEAFF. The CDR3 DNA is TGTGCCAGCAGTTACTTGACAGACACTGAAGCTTTCTTT.

V gene TRBV5-1 combines with J gene TRBJ1-1; the D is unclear. Trimming removed 4 bases at V and 1 base at J, with 14 bases between. CDR3 length: 15 amino acids. CDR1 is SGHRS, CDR2 YFSETQ, per germline. The CDR3 DNA reads as TGCGCCAGCAGCAGTGAATCAGTCCCGAACACTGAAGCTTTCTTT. It specifies CASSSESVPNTEAFF.

This clonotype was detected only a few times. The V gene is TRBV3-1, the J gene TRBJ2-7; no firm D call. Germline V gene data show CDR1 as LGHDT and CDR2 as YNNKEL (reference sequence). V shed 0 bases and J shed 0 bases, with 15 bases lying between them. The CDR3 totals 17 residues. CDR3 bases: TGTGCCAGCAGCCAAGATTGGCCTTTATTGAGCTCCTACGAGCAGTACTTC. Residues: CASSQDWPLLSSYEQYF.

In this sample, this clonotype turned up many times. The rearrangement uses TRBV5-1 and TRBJ2-3; TRBD2 agrees at 9 bases. CDR1 and CDR2 from the germline V gene are SGHRS and YFSETQ. CDR3 length: 16 residues. The trim removed 3 bases at V and 2 bases at J, leaving 7 bases unmatched. In DNA, the CDR3 is TGCGCCAGCAGCTCAGAGACTAGCGGAAACACAGATACGCAGTATTTT. Its translation is CASSSETSGNTDTQYF. The complete variable domain, with remaining parts taken from reference TRBV5-1 and TRBJ2-3, reads KAGVTQTPRYLIKTRGQQVTLSCSPISGHRSVSWYQQTPGQGLQFLFEYFSETQRNKGNFPGRFSGRQFSNSRSEMNVSTLELGDSALYLCASSSETSGNTDTQYFGPGTRLTVL.

The genes are TRBV9 and TRBJ2-5, with D tentatively TRBD1 (5 bases). The ends were cut back, 0 bases at V and 5 bases at J, with 11 bases in the middle. The germline V gene encodes CDR1 SGDLS and CDR2 YYNGEE. The CDR3 length is 14 residues. The CDR3, as DNA: TGTGCCAGCAGCGTAGGCCAGGGCGCGGAGACCCAGTACTTC. Residues: CASSVGQGAETQYF. Complete variable domain (other parts from reference TRBV9 and TRBJ2-5): DSGVTQTPKHLITATGQRVTLRCSPRSGDLSVYWYQQSLDQGLQFLIQYYNGEERAKGNILERFSAQQFPDLHSELNLSSLELGDSALYFCASSVGQGAETQYFGPGTRLLVL.

The chain employs TRBV2 and TRBJ1-6, with D perhaps TRBD1 (5 bases). The germline V and J ends were trimmed by 3 bases and 7 bases, with 10 bases remaining between them. This CDR3 has 14 residues. Germline loops: CDR1 SNHLY, CDR2 FYNNEI. The CDR3 nucleotides are TGTGCCAGCAGTGACAGGGTTATCAATTCACCCCTCCACTTT. It specifies CASSDRVINSPLHF.

This clonotype has more than one count but fewer than ten. This rearrangement joins TRBV7-8 to TRBJ2-7, with 10 bases fitting TRBD2. The germline gives CDR1 SGHVS, CDR2 FQNEAQ. V was pared by 5 bases and J by 3 bases, with 4 bases of the junction left unmatched. This CDR3 contains 14 residues. Here the CDR3 DNA reads TGTGCCAGCAGCGTGGGACTAGCGTACTACGAGCAGTACTTC. This gives the protein CASSVGLAYYEQYF.

This clonotype was counted ten times or more. The chain links TRBV20-1 to TRBJ1-1, with TRBD1 matching over 9 bases. CDR1 is DFQATT, CDR2 SNEGSKA, per germline (reference sequence). The CDR3 is 15 amino acids. V lost 4 bases to trimming and J lost 1 base; unmatched junction nucleotides: 7. CDR3 sequence: CSATVQGAGNTEAFF. The CDR3 bases are TGCAGTGCTACCGTACAGGGGGCTGGGAACACTGAAGCTTTCTTT.

This clonotype was picked up a small number of times. The V gene is TRBV25-1, the J gene TRBJ2-2; TRBD2 matches 9 bases. Germline V lookup: CDR1 MGHDK, CDR2 SYGVNS. The CDR3 spans 14 residues. Trimming removed 3 bases from V and 6 bases from J; junction bases left unmatched: 2. CDR3 residues: CASSDGTSPGELFF. In DNA, the CDR3 is TGTGCCAGCAGTGATGGGACTAGCCCCGGGGAGCTGTTTTTT.

This sequence joins TRBV6-1 and TRBJ2-5; tentatively, D is TRBD2 (5 bases). This CDR3 region has 15 residues. Germline loops: CDR1 MNHNS, CDR2 SASEGT. V was cut by 2 bases and J by 2 bases, with 12 bases left in between. The CDR3 coding sequence is TGTGCCAGCAGTGAACCCGGACTTCCTCAAGAGACCCAGTACTTC. It specifies CASSEPGLPQETQYF.

This clonotype was counted many times. The rearrangement uses TRBV15 and TRBJ2-2; 12 nucleotides match TRBD2. CDR3 size: 14 residues. The V and J ends lost 8 bases and 6 bases, in that order; junction bases with no gene match: 4. Germline-derived CDR1 and CDR2 are LNHNV and YYDKDF (reference sequence). CDR3 DNA: TGTGCCACCCTAGCGGGAGGGGTACCCGGGGAGCTGTTTTTT. Residues: CATLAGGVPGELFF.

As to this clonotype: A read error may explain this, as a much larger clone is one base away. The chain recombines TRBV7-9 with TRBJ2-1; D remains ambiguous. This CDR3 is built from 13 residues. CDR1 SEHNR and CDR2 FQNEAQ come from the germline V gene (reference sequence). This CDR3 is CTSSLDGVPEQFF. In DNA, the CDR3 is TGTACCAGCAGCTTAGACGGAGTCCCTGAGCAGTTCTTC.

This chain links TRBV7-6 with TRBJ2-7, with D maybe TRBD2 (5 bases). The CDR3 runs 14 residues. V lost 5 bases, J lost 5 bases, and 16 bases lay in between. CDR1 SGHVS and CDR2 FNYEAQ come from the germline V gene. The CDR3 region is CASSLTRVEDEQYF. The CDR3 coding sequence is TGTGCCAGCAGCCTCACTAGGGTGGAGGACGAGCAGTACTTC. Full variable domain (rest looked up from reference TRBV7-6 and TRBJ2-7): GAGVSQSPRYKVTKRGQDVALRCDPISGHVSLYWYRQALGQGPEFLTYFNYEAQQDKSGLPNDRFSAERPEGSISTLTIQRTEQRDSAMYRCASSLTRVEDEQYFGPGTRLTVT.

J is TRBJ2-1 and V is TRBV7-2, with 9 bases identical to TRBD2. V lost 3 bases, J lost 7 bases, and 13 bases stayed unmatched. The CDR3 spans 17 residues. Per the germline V gene, CDR1 is SGHTA and CDR2 is FQGNSA. The CDR3 loop is CASSLFHSGSGRNEQFF. CDR3 DNA: TGTGCCAGCAGCTTGTTCCATAGCGGGAGTGGTAGGAATGAGCAGTTCTTC.